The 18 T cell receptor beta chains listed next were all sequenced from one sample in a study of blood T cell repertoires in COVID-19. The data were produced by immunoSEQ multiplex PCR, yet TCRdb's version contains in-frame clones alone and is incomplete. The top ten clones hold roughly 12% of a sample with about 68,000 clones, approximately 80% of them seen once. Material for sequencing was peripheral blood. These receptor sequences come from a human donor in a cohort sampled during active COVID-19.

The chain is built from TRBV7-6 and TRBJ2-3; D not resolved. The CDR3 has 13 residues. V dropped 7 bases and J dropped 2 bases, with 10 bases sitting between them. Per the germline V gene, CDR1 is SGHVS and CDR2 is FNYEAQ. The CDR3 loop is CASTVGPTDTQYF. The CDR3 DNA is TGTGCCAGCACCGTTGGGCCCACAGATACGCAGTATTTT.

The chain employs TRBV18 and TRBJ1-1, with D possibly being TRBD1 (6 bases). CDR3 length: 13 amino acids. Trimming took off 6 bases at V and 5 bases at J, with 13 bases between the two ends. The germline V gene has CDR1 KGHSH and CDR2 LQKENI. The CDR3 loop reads CASSAGGGTEAFF. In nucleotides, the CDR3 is TGTGCCAGCTCTGCGGGAGGGGGAACTGAAGCTTTCTTT.

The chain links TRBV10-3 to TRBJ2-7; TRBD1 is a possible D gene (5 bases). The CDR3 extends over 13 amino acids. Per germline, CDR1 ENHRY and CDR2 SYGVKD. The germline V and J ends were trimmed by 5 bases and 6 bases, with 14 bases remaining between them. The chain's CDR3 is CAISRQGAVEQYV. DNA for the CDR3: TGTGCCATCAGTCGACAAGGGGCAGTCGAGCAGTACGTC.

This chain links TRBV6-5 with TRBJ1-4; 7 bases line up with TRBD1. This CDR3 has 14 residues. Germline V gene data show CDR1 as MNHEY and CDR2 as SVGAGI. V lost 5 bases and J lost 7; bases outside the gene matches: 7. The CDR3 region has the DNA TGTGCCAGCAGTAACGACAGGGTGTCTGAAAAACTGTTTTTT. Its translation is CASSNDRVSEKLFF.

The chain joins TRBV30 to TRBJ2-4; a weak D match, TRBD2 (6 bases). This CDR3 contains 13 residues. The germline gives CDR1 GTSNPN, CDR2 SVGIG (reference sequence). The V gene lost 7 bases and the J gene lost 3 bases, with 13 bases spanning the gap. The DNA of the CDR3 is TGTGCCTCAAGTAGGGGAGGCAAAAACATTCAGTACTTC. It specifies CASSRGGKNIQYF.

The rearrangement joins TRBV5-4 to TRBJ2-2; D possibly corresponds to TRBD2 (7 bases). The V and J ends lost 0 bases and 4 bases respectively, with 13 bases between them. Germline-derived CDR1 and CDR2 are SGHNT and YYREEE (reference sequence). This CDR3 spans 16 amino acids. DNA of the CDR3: TGTGCCAGCAGCTTGGCCGCGGGGGCGGTCACCGGGGAGCTGTTTTTT. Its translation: CASSLAAGAVTGELFF.

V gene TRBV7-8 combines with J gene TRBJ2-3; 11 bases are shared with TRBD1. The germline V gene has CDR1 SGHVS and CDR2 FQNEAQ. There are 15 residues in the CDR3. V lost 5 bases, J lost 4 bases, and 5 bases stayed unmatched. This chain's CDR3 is CASSTPGQGADTQYF. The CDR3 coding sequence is TGTGCCAGCAGCACACCGGGACAGGGGGCAGATACGCAGTATTTT.

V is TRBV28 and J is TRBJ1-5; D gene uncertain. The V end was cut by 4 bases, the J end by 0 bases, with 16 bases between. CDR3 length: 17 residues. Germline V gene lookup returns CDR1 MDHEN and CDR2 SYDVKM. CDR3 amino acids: CASSSPHRGYSNQPQHF. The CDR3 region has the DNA TGTGCCAGCAGTTCCCCCCATCGCGGATATAGCAATCAGCCCCAGCATTTT.

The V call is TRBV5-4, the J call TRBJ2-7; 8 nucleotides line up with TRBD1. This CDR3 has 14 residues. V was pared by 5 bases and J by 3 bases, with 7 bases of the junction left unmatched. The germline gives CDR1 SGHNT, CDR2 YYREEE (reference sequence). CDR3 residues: CASSPGQGLYEQYF. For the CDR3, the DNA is TGTGCCAGCAGTCCCGGACAGGGACTCTACGAGCAGTACTTC.

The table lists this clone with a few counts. The CDR3 sequence is CVRRGASTEAFF. In DNA, the CDR3 is TGTGTACGGAGGGGTGCTTCCACTGAAGCTTTCTTT. The V gene is TRBV21-1, the J gene TRBJ1-1. TRBV21-1 is a known pseudogene. This CDR3 contains 12 residues.

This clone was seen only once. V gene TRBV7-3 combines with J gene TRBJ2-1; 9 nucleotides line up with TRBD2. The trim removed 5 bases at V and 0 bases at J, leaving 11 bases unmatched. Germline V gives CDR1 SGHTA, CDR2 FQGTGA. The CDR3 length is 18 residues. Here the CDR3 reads CASSPGVAGDRSYNEQFF. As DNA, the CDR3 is TGTGCCAGCAGCCCCGGGGTAGCGGGAGACCGCTCCTACAATGAGCAGTTCTTC.

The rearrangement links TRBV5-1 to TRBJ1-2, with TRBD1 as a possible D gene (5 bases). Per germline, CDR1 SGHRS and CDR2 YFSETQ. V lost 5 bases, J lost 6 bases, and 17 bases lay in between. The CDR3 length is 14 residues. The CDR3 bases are TGCGCCAGCAGATCCCAGGGAGGTGGGAATGGCTACACCTTC. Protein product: CASRSQGGGNGYTF.

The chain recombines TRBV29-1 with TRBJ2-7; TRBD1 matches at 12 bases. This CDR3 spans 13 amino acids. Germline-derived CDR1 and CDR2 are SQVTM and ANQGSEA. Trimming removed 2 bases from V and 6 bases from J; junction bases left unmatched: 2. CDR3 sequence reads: CSVERDRGREQYF. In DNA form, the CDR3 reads TGCAGCGTTGAAAGGGACAGGGGGCGCGAGCAGTACTTC.

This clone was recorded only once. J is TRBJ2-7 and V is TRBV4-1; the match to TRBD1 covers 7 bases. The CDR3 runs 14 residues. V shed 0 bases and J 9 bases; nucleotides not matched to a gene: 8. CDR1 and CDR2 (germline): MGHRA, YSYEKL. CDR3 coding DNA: TGCGCCAGCAGCCAAGACCCCCTAGGGGGCGGGCAGTACTTC. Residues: CASSQDPLGGGQYF.

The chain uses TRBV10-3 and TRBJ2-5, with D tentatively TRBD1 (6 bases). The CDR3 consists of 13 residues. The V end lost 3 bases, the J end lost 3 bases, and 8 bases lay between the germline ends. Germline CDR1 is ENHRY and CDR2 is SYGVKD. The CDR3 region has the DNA TGTGCCATCAGTGAACAGGGTGAAGAGACCCAGTACTTC. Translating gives CAISEQGEETQYF.

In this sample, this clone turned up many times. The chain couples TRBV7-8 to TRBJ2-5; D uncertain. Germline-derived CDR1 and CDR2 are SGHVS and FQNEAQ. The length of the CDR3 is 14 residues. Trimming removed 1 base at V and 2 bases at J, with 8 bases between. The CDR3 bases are TGTGCCAGCAGCTTAGGAGGTTCTCAAGAGACCCAGTACTTC. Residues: CASSLGGSQETQYF.

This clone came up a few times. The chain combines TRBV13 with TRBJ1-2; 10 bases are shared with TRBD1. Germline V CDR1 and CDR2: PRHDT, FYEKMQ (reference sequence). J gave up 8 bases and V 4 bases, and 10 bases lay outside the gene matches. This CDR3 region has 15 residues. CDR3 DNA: TGTGCCAGCAGCTCGACCGGGACAGGGGCACGGGGCTACACCTTC. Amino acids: CASSSTGTGARGYTF.

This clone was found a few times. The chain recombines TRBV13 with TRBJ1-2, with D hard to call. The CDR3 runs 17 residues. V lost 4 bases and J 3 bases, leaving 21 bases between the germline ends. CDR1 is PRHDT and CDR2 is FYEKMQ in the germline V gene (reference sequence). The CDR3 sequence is CASSSDSASSLDYGYTF. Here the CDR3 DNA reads TGTGCCAGCAGCTCGGACTCCGCCTCGTCTCTAGACTATGGCTACACCTTC.